This TCR beta chain was documented in a study of CXCR3-negative and CXCR3-positive naive CD8 T cells. About this clonotype itself: Its cognate antigen is unknown.

Study findings and constraints: Memory CD8+ cells showed much lower diversity, while both naive subsets displayed comparably high diversity. Whereas memory cells differed, naive CXCR3-negative and CXCR3-positive cells shared similar TRBV-TRBJ usage. Higher TRB CDR3 hydrophobicity marked CXCR3-positive naive cells relative to CXCR3-negative naive cells. Because surface CD5 did not distinguish the naive subsets, TCR strength was inferred from TRB CDR3 properties.

Naive CD8+ T cells displayed a CD45RO-CCR7+CD27+CD95- phenotype. Germline values: CDR1 SEHNR, CDR2 FQNEAQ (reference sequence). The CDR3 consists of 13 residues. 5' RACE with UMI labels generated the TRB cDNA libraries. From its re-call of the 5' RACE reads, TCRdb lists each CDR3 protein once, without DNA. The sample table includes about 110,000 distinct CDR3 sequences. The receptor's source is a human donor in good health. Some clones in this sample may be carry-over from other donors' samples. The sequenced sample consisted of naive CXCR3+ CD8+ T cells from blood. Subset denoted: CD45RO-CCR7+CD27+CD95- naive CD8+ T cells expressing CXCR3 (TNR3+). V and J are TRBV7-9 and TRBJ2-4; TCRdb selects TRBD1, and the lack of DNA leaves this call unchecked. The CDR3 here is CASSSRDADIQYF.